This entry lists 24 T cell receptor beta chains sequenced from one sample in a study of blood T cell repertoires in COVID-19. The method was immunoSEQ multiplex PCR; TCRdb's version includes in-frame clones alone and lacks a portion of them. The sample carries over 150,000 clones, less than 90% recorded once. Sequencing used PBMCs or T cells enriched from blood (not recorded which). The receptor source for this set is a woman in her forties or fifties who had recovered from COVID-19.

The chain has TRBV27 and TRBJ2-1; a weak D match, TRBD1 (7 bases). Trimming cost V 5 bases and J 7 bases, with 18 bases left between them. The CDR3 totals 15 residues. Germline CDR1 and CDR2: MNHEY and SMNVEV (reference sequence). The CDR3 DNA reads TGTGCCAGCAGTATAATATTTCAGGGGGGAAATGAGCAGTTCTTC. Translation gives CASSIIFQGGNEQFF.

This chain links TRBV19 with TRBJ2-5; TRBD2 matches at 12 bases. This CDR3 contains 15 residues. Germline V gives CDR1 LNHDA, CDR2 SQIVND (reference sequence). V gave up 5 bases and J gave up 4 bases; unmatched junction bases: 5. The CDR3 is CASSVPGLAGETQYF. The DNA for the CDR3 is TGTGCCAGTAGTGTCCCGGGACTAGCGGGAGAGACCCAGTACTTC. Supplemented by reference TRBV19 and TRBJ2-5, the full variable domain reads DGGITQSPKYLFRKEGQNVTLSCEQNLNHDAMYWYRQDPGQGLRLIYYSQIVNDFQKGDIAEGYSVSREKKESFPLTVTSAQKNPTAFYLCASSVPGLAGETQYFGPGTRLLVL.

V and J are TRBV5-4 and TRBJ2-3, with D perhaps matching TRBD2 (6 bases). The V gene lost 3 bases and the J gene lost 4 bases, with 12 bases spanning the gap. Germline V gene sequence: CDR1 SGHNT, CDR2 YYREEE (reference sequence). CDR3 length equals 14 residues. The CDR3 DNA follows: TGTGCCAGCAGCTCTGAAACTAGCTCAGATACGCAGTATTTT. Translated, it gives CASSSETSSDTQYF.

The chain joins TRBV7-9 to TRBJ2-3, with TRBD2 matching 7 bases. J was trimmed by 2 bases and V by 1 base; bases with no gene match: 9. The germline CDR1 and CDR2 sequences are SEHNR and FQNEAQ (reference sequence). This CDR3 spans 17 amino acids. The CDR3 sequence is CASSLDYGGGDTDTQYF. CDR3 DNA: TGTGCCAGCAGCTTAGATTACGGGGGAGGGGACACAGATACGCAGTATTTT.

V and J are TRBV15 and TRBJ2-3; possible D gene TRBD2, 6 bases. CDR1 and CDR2 (germline): LNHNV, YYDKDF (reference sequence). This CDR3 is 16 amino acids long. V was clipped by 1 base and J by 5 bases, with 16 bases between them. CDR3 protein: CATSRALAAAGDTQYF. CDR3 DNA: TGTGCCACCAGCAGAGCTTTAGCGGCAGCCGGAGATACGCAGTATTTT.

This chain uses TRBV27 with TRBJ1-5; 7 bases align to TRBD1. Germline CDR1 and CDR2: MNHEY and SMNVEV (reference sequence). This CDR3 contains 13 residues. The V segment lost 4 bases and the J segment 5 bases; nucleotides outside the gene matches: 2. The CDR3, as DNA: TGTGCCAGCAGTTCGCAGGGGGATCAGCCCCAGCATTTT. This codes for CASSSQGDQPQHF.

The chain is built from TRBV7-9 and TRBJ1-1; D possibly corresponds to TRBD1 (6 bases). The CDR3 runs to 17 residues. The germline V gene encodes CDR1 SEHNR and CDR2 FQNEAQ (reference sequence). Trimming shortened V by 4 bases and J by 6 bases, and 24 bases separated the two germline ends. Written as DNA, the CDR3 is TGTGCCAGCAGCTCGTACCGGGACATAATGATACCCGCTGAAGCTTTCTTT. Protein: CASSSYRDIMIPAEAFF. The complete variable domain, with remaining parts taken from reference TRBV7-9 and TRBJ1-1, reads DTGVSQNPRHKITKRGQNVTFRCDPISEHNRLYWYRQTLGQGPEFLTYFQNEAQLEKSRLLSDRFSAERPKGSFSTLEIQRTEQGDSAMYLCASSSYRDIMIPAEAFFGQGTRLTVV.

The chain's CDR3 is CASSYRLAGGTGELFF. As DNA, the CDR3 is TGTGCCAGCAGCTACCGACTAGCGGGCGGGACCGGGGAGCTGTTTTTT. The chain uses TRBV3-1 (or the pseudogene TRBV3-2) and TRBJ2-2; TRBD2 agrees at 10 bases. The germline gives CDR1 LGHDT, CDR2 YNNKEL (reference sequence). With V trimmed by 5 bases and J by 5 bases, 8 bases remained unmatched. The CDR3 loop spans 16 amino acids.

The rearrangement uses TRBV15 and TRBJ2-7; 10 bases fit TRBD1. V lost 1 base, J lost 3 bases, and 0 bases stayed unmatched. The CDR3 is 14 amino acids. Germline loops: CDR1 LNHNV, CDR2 YYDKDF (reference sequence). The CDR3 nucleotides are TGTGCCACCAGCAGAGGGACAGGGGGCTACGAGCAGTACTTC. It codes for CATSRGTGGYEQYF.

This clone was recorded only once. This chain links TRBV15 with TRBJ2-7; 9 bases line up with TRBD2. This CDR3 region has 16 residues. CDR1 and CDR2 (germline): LNHNV, YYDKDF (reference sequence). Trimming at V came to 1 base and at J to 6 bases, leaving 10 bases not matched to a gene. The CDR3 DNA reads TGTGCCACCAGCAGAGGAAGAGGCGGGAGGGCGTCCGAGCAGTACTTC. The encoded protein is CATSRGRGGRASEQYF.

The chain has TRBV7-2 and TRBJ2-7, with 9 bases fitting TRBD2. CDR3 length: 15 amino acids. The trim removed 3 bases at V and 6 bases at J, leaving 9 bases unmatched. The germline CDR1 and CDR2 sequences are SGHTA and FQGNSA. Here the CDR3 DNA reads TGTGCCAGCAGCTTCTCGCTAGCGGGAAGGTCCGAGCAGTACTTC. It is translated as CASSFSLAGRSEQYF.

This clone has just one count. The chain couples TRBV7-6 to TRBJ1-2, with 8 bases aligning to TRBD1. CDR1 is SGHVS and CDR2 is FNYEAQ in the germline V gene. V gave up 0 bases and J gave up 5 bases; unmatched junction bases: 5. The CDR3 is made up of 15 amino acids. This chain's CDR3 is CASSLASGQAYGYTF. The CDR3 nucleotides read TGTGCCAGCAGCTTAGCGTCGGGACAGGCATATGGCTACACCTTC. The full variable domain, rest sourced from reference TRBV7-6 and TRBJ1-2, is GAGVSQSPRYKVTKRGQDVALRCDPISGHVSLYWYRQALGQGPEFLTYFNYEAQQDKSGLPNDRFSAERPEGSISTLTIQRTEQRDSAMYRCASSLASGQAYGYTFGSGTRLTVV.

V usage is TRBV5-4 and J usage is TRBJ2-5, with D uncertain. The CDR3 loop spans 14 amino acids. Germline CDR1 reads SGHNT; CDR2 reads YYREEE (reference sequence). V was shortened by 3 bases and J by 1 base, with 10 bases between the two germline ends. CDR3 protein: CASSSRLLQETQYF. CDR3 DNA: TGTGCCAGCAGCTCCCGACTTCTCCAAGAGACCCAGTACTTC.

The chain joins TRBV28 to TRBJ2-1; D perhaps matches TRBD1 (6 bases). V dropped 5 bases and J dropped 5 bases, with 19 bases sitting between them. The CDR3 is 16 amino acids. Germline loops: CDR1 MDHEN, CDR2 SYDVKM. The CDR3 sequence: CASSRSATGFNNEQFF. CDR3 nucleotides: TGTGCCAGCAGTCGCTCCGCTACAGGGTTTAACAATGAGCAGTTCTTC.

This clone was seen only once. V and J are TRBV19 and TRBJ1-2; D may be TRBD1 (6 bases). Between the trimmed V and J ends, which lost 6 bases and 3 bases, there was a span of 14 bases. Germline V CDR1 and CDR2: LNHDA, SQIVND (reference sequence). The CDR3 covers 14 residues. In DNA form, the CDR3 reads TGTGCCAGTAGCATTGGGCAGGGGTACTATGGCTACACCTTC. This codes for CASSIGQGYYGYTF.

V and J are TRBV11-3 and TRBJ2-3; D is perhaps TRBD2 (6 bases). There are 15 residues in the CDR3. Trimming took off 1 base at V and 8 bases at J, with 16 bases between the two ends. Germline V lookup: CDR1 SGHNT, CDR2 YENEEA. CDR3 residues: CASSLASRLVPTQYF. The CDR3 DNA sequence: TGTGCCAGCAGCTTAGCTTCACGACTAGTTCCTACGCAGTATTTT.

The chain couples TRBV5-8 to TRBJ1-1, with 8 positions matching TRBD1. The CDR3 has 15 amino acids. Germline assignment: CDR1 SGHTS and CDR2 YDEGEE. V lost 6 bases, J lost 0 bases, and 7 bases stayed unmatched. DNA for the CDR3: TGTGCCAGCACACGACAGGGGCCTATGAACACTGAAGCTTTCTTT. Protein sequence: CASTRQGPMNTEAFF. Full variable domain (rest looked up from reference TRBV5-8 and TRBJ1-1): EAGVTQSPTHLIKTRGQQATLRCSPISGHTSVYWYQQALGLGLQFLLWYDEGEERNRGNFPPRFSGRQFPNYSSELNVNALELEDSALYLCASTRQGPMNTEAFFGQGTRLTVV.

The chain recombines TRBV5-6 with TRBJ2-1, with 7 bases matching TRBD1. V shed 0 bases and J 9 bases; nucleotides not matched to a gene: 6. The CDR3 runs to 14 residues. Germline V gene lookup returns CDR1 SGHDT and CDR2 YYEEEE. For the CDR3, the DNA is TGTGCCAGCAGCTTGGGACAGGGCGCTTTTGAGCAGTTCTTC. Translation gives CASSLGQGAFEQFF.

This chain connects TRBV27 to TRBJ2-3, with D possibly being TRBD2 (5 bases). This CDR3 comprises 17 residues. The V gene lost 2 bases and the J gene lost 7 bases, with 22 bases spanning the gap. Germline CDR1 and CDR2: MNHEY and SMNVEV (reference sequence). In nucleotides, the CDR3 is TGTGCCAGCAGTTTAAAGGTAGCTAGTGTGGGAGATTATACGCAGTATTTT. This encodes CASSLKVASVGDYTQYF.

The genes are TRBV5-5 and TRBJ1-5; 10 nucleotides match TRBD1. Trimming cost V 6 bases and J 4 bases; bases outside gene matches: 7. The length of the CDR3 is 15 residues. Germline loops: CDR1 SGHKS, CDR2 YYEKEE (reference sequence). CDR3 sequence reads: CASTLGQGWNQPQHF. As DNA, the CDR3 is TGTGCCAGCACCCTGGGACAGGGGTGGAATCAGCCCCAGCATTTT. Based on the CDR3 plus reference TRBV5-5 and TRBJ1-5, the full variable domain is DAGVTQSPTHLIKTRGQQVTLRCSPISGHKSVSWYQQVLGQGPQFIFQYYEKEERGRGNFPDRFSARQFPNYSSELNVNALLLGDSALYLCASTLGQGWNQPQHFGDGTRLSIL.

On this clone itself: Distinct nucleotide sequences in the sample also encode this CDR3. The V call is TRBV30, the J call TRBJ1-5; 7 bases are a match to TRBD1. V was clipped by 3 bases and J by 3 bases; unmatched bases: 5. This CDR3 has 14 residues. Looked up from germline, CDR1 is GTSNPN and CDR2 is SVGIG (reference sequence). The CDR3 region is CAWSRDSNNQPQHF. The CDR3 coding sequence is TGTGCCTGGAGCCGGGACAGTAACAATCAGCCCCAGCATTTT.

The gene calls are TRBV5-1 and TRBJ1-3; a weak D match, TRBD1 (5 bases). The V end lost 7 bases, the J end lost 1 base, and 12 bases lay between the germline ends. Germline assignment: CDR1 SGHRS and CDR2 YFSETQ. CDR3 size: 14 residues. The CDR3, as DNA: TGCGCCAGCGCAAGGGGAGGGTCTGGAAACACCATATATTTT. It encodes CASARGGSGNTIYF.

This clone appeared once. The chain recombines TRBV18 with TRBJ2-5; 8 positions match TRBD1. CDR1 and CDR2 from the germline V gene are KGHSH and LQKENI. The CDR3 sequence is 14 residues long. With 2 bases clipped from V and 4 bases from J, the junction kept 3 bases outside the gene matches. CDR3 residues: CASSPNQGAETQYF. CDR3 nucleotide sequence: TGTGCCAGCTCACCAAATCAGGGGGCAGAGACCCAGTACTTC.

V is TRBV6-5 and J is TRBJ2-7; 8 bases are shared with TRBD1. The trim removed 3 bases at V and 5 bases at J, leaving 6 bases unmatched. CDR1 is MNHEY and CDR2 is SVGAGI in the germline V gene. The length of the CDR3 is 14 residues. CDR3 nucleotides: TGTGCCAGCAGTTATCAACAGGGGGTGGACGAGCAGTACTTC. Translated, it gives CASSYQQGVDEQYF.